This entry describes one TCR beta chain. Its target is unknown. This sample stems from a study of T cells expressing NK-cell markers. About the study: Researchers got TCR beta repertoires out of sorted CD3+CD56+NKG2C+, CD3+CD56+NKG2C- and CD3+CD56-NKG2C+ T cells.

After re-calling the 5' RACE reads, TCRdb lists one entry per CDR3 protein, DNA absent. This repertoire includes 140,000 or so distinct CDR3 sequences. Study-wide findings and caveats: In five to seven donors, dominant CD3+CD56+NKG2C+ clonotypes ranked among the top 10 CD8+ clonotypes.

Germline values: CDR1 LNHNV, CDR2 YYDKDF (reference sequence). CDR3 size: 14 residues. Sequenced sample: blood T cells: a sorted CD56 or NKG2C T cell subset, CD4+ or CD8+ T cells, or bulk PBMC T cells (not recorded which). The rearrangement joins TRBV15 to TRBJ2-5; TCRdb picks TRBD2, but there is no DNA to check that call. The sequence was obtained from a man younger than 35 in good health. CDR3 residues: CATSRDPAGWAQYF.